These 9 T cell receptor beta chains share one sample of origin, sequenced in a study of cytomegalovirus exposure and HLA in healthy donors. A multiplex PCR was run with 60 Vbeta primers and 13 Jbeta primers. The protocol was immunoSEQ multiplex PCR, while the TCRdb copy is restricted to in-frame clones and leaves out a portion. Counted here are about 190,000 clones, 75% to 85% occurring once; the ten biggest clones make up roughly 0.73%. The material sequenced was PBMCs. These receptors all stem from a woman aged 18-35 years in good health and CMV-seronegative.

The chain recombines TRBV5-4 with TRBJ1-5; D not certain. The CDR3 sequence is 15 residues long. Germline values: CDR1 SGHNT, CDR2 YYREEE (reference sequence). The V and J ends lost 4 bases and 6 bases respectively, with 17 bases between them. Here the CDR3 reads CASSADGGPGQPQHF. CDR3 nucleotide sequence: TGTGCCAGCAGCGCGGATGGCGGTCCGGGTCAGCCCCAGCATTTT.

The chain uses TRBV2 and TRBJ2-3, with TRBD2 identical over 7 bases. Germline CDR1 reads SNHLY; CDR2 reads FYNNEI. The CDR3 contains 15 residues. J gave up 2 bases and V 8 bases, and 10 bases lay outside the gene matches. The CDR3 bases are TGTGCCAGCGTAGGAAGCGGGACCTTCACAGATACGCAGTATTTT. Encoded protein: CASVGSGTFTDTQYF.

V is TRBV9 and J is TRBJ1-5; maybe TRBD1 (6 bases). Germline V gene sequence: CDR1 SGDLS, CDR2 YYNGEE. The CDR3 loop spans 15 amino acids. Trimming pared 3 bases from V and 0 bases from J, leaving 10 bases between. In DNA, the CDR3 is TGTGCCAGCAGCGCGGGGACAACTAGCAATCAGCCCCAGCATTTT. It encodes CASSAGTTSNQPQHF.

The V call is TRBV28, the J call TRBJ2-1; 8 bases agree with TRBD1. This CDR3 contains 15 residues. Germline V gives CDR1 MDHEN, CDR2 SYDVKM. V dropped 5 bases and J dropped 8; count of bases not matched to a gene: 11. CDR3 DNA: TGTGCCAGCAGTCTAGACAGGGGCCTCACCCATGAGCAGTTCTTC. Translation: CASSLDRGLTHEQFF.

The genes are TRBV7-3 and TRBJ2-5; 9 nucleotides line up with TRBD2. After removal of 8 bases from V and 5 bases from J, the junction contained 6 bases not matched to a gene. The CDR3 sequence is 13 residues long. Germline V gives CDR1 SGHTA, CDR2 FQGTGA. The CDR3 coding sequence is TGTGCCAGCGGGGCGGGAGGGGAGGAGACCCAGTACTTC. It specifies CASGAGGEETQYF. Combining the CDR3 with reference TRBV7-3 and TRBJ2-5 gives the whole variable domain GAGVSQTPSNKVTEKGKYVELRCDPISGHTALYWYRQSLGQGPEFLIYFQGTGAADDSGLPNDRFFAVRPEGSVSTLKIQRTERGDSAVYLCASGAGGEETQYFGPGTRLLVL.

This sequence joins TRBV10-3 and TRBJ2-7, with TRBD2 as a possible D gene (6 bases). The CDR3 totals 13 residues. CDR1 ENHRY and CDR2 SYGVKD come from the germline V gene. Trimming stripped 6 bases from V and 7 bases from J, with 16 bases between. DNA for the CDR3: TGTGCCATCAGCGCGGGACGGCCGGGGGAGCAGTACTTC. As protein: CAISAGRPGEQYF.

V gene TRBV7-8 combines with J gene TRBJ1-5, with D hard to call. The germline V gene has CDR1 SGHVS and CDR2 FQNEAQ. This CDR3 comprises 14 residues. V was clipped by 2 bases and J by 4 bases, with 9 bases between them. The CDR3 DNA reads as TGTGCCAGCAGCTTACTGGAGACTAATCAGCCCCAGCATTTT. Translated: CASSLLETNQPQHF.

The CDR3 nucleotides read TGTGCCAGCAGCTTACAGCGGCCTAATGAGCAGTTCTTC. This gives the protein CASSLQRPNEQFF. The rearrangement uses TRBV11-2 and TRBJ2-1; D is perhaps TRBD2 (5 bases). The CDR3 totals 13 residues. Between the trimmed V and J ends, which lost 2 bases and 7 bases, there was a span of 9 bases. Germline V gene sequence: CDR1 SGHAT, CDR2 FQNNGV.

This chain connects TRBV5-4 to TRBJ2-2; 11 nucleotides line up with TRBD2. Germline V gene sequence: CDR1 SGHNT, CDR2 YYREEE (reference sequence). V lost 3 bases to trimming and J lost 1 base; unmatched junction nucleotides: 8. This CDR3 contains 18 residues. The CDR3 bases are TGTGCCAGCAGCTCCTTACTAGCGGGGGACCTGAACACCGGGGAGCTGTTTTTT. This gives the protein CASSSLLAGDLNTGELFF.